This T cell receptor (beta chain) appears in the sequencing data of a study of cytomegalovirus exposure and HLA in healthy donors. Study conclusions and caveats: In a later analysis, HLA-associated TCR beta chains were more clonally expanded than equally common others.

Per the germline V gene, CDR1 is MNHNY and CDR2 is SVGAGI (reference sequence). The CDR3 spans 14 residues. Deletions cut 4 bases from V and 8 bases from J, with 17 bases between. In the PCR, 60 Vbeta and 13 Jbeta primers were used. Data came from immunoSEQ multiplex PCR; TCRdb stores just in-frame clones and leaves some out. The sample records 120,000 or so clones, 75% to 90% being singletons. Details on this clone: Antigen: not known.

The sequence was collected from a young man in good health and CMV-seropositive. The sequencing input was PBMCs. The chain is built from TRBV6-6 and TRBJ1-2; D remains ambiguous. CDR3 region: CASSSGGSTEGYTF. The CDR3 region has the DNA TGTGCCAGCAGTTCAGGAGGGTCGACGGAGGGCTACACCTTC.